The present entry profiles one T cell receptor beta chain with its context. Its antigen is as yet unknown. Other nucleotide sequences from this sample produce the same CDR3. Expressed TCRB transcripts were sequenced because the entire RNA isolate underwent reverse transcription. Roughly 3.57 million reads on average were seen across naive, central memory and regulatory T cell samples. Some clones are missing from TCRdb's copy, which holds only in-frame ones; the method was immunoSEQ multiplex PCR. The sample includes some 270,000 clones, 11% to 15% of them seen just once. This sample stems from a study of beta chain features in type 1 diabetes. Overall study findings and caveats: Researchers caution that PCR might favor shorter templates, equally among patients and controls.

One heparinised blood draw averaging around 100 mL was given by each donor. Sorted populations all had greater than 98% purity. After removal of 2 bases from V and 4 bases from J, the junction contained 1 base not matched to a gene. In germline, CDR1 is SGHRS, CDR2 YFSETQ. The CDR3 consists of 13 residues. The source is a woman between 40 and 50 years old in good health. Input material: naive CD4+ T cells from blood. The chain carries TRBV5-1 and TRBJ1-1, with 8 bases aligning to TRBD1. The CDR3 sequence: CASSLTGGTEAFF. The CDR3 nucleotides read TGCGCCAGCAGCTTAACAGGGGGCACTGAAGCTTTCTTT. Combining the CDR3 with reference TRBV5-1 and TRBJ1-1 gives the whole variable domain KAGVTQTPRYLIKTRGQQVTLSCSPISGHRSVSWYQQTPGQGLQFLFEYFSETQRNKGNFPGRFSGRQFSNSRSEMNVSTLELGDSALYLCASSLTGGTEAFFGQGTRLTVV.